This is a list of T cell receptor beta chains from one sample in a study of T and B cells in COVID-19 patients. TCRdb itself ran the multiplex PCR reads through MiXCR, one entry per CDR3 protein. The sample carries nearly 2,500 distinct CDR3 sequences, approximately 25% recorded once. Material: blood. These receptors originate from a human donor with active COVID-19. Each CDR3 is given with its conserved first and last residue. Fields, in order: CDR3 length, D gene, J gene, V gene, clone size, CDR3 protein, CDR3 DNA. D genes are given only for firm matches. A clone size is listed for some rows: how often the clone was seen (once, few, many), or a class if it is expanded.

>12|NA|TRBJ2-1|TRBV19|medium-sized
CASSIGLNEQFF
TGTGCCAGTAGTATCGGCCTCAATGAGCAGTTCTTC
>13|NA|TRBJ2-7|TRBV6-5|few
CASRGGLSYEQYF
TGTGCCAGCAGGGGGGGCTTATCCTACGAGCAGTACTTC
>15|NA|TRBJ2-6|TRBV6-5|medium-sized
CASRPGSSGANVLTF
TGTGCCAGCAGACCCGGAAGCTCTGGGGCCAACGTCCTGACTTTC
>15|TRBD1|TRBJ1-1|TRBV12-3/TRBV12-4|many
CASSAPRTGGTEAFF
TGTGCCAGCAGTGCCCCCCGGACAGGGGGCACTGAAGCTTTCTTT
>19|TRBD2|TRBJ2-1|TRBV19|medium-sized
CASTLKGTSGRAAYNEQFF
TGTGCCAGTACCCTCAAGGGGACTAGCGGGAGGGCCGCCTACAATGAGCAGTTCTTC
>15|TRBD1|TRBJ1-6|TRBV5-1|NA
CASSLDRGTRSPLHF
TGCGCCAGCAGCTTGGACAGGGGTACGAGGTCACCCCTCCACTTT
>11|NA|TRBJ2-3|TRBV5-6|medium-sized
CASSGGDTQYF
TGTGCCAGCAGCGGGGGCGATACGCAGTATTTT
>15|NA|TRBJ1-2|TRBV4-3|NA
CASSQVVGGNYGYTF
TGCGCCAGCAGCCAAGTGGTTGGGGGGAACTATGGCTACACCTTC
>15|NA|TRBJ1-3|TRBV18|NA
CASSLTGISGNTIYF
TGTGCCAGCTCACTCACAGGGATATCTGGAAACACCATATATTTT
>17|TRBD2|TRBJ2-7|TRBV6-5|NA
CASSYSPGTSGRHEQYF
TGTGCCAGCAGTTACTCCCCCGGGACTAGCGGGAGACACGAGCAGTACTTC
>14|TRBD1|TRBJ2-7|TRBV6-5|NA
CASSPGTGGDEQYF
TGTGCCAGCAGTCCCGGGACAGGGGGCGACGAGCAGTACTTC
>15|NA|TRBJ2-7|TRBV19|many
CASRSTGSLGYEQYF
TGTGCCAGTAGATCTACAGGGTCTTTAGGATACGAGCAGTACTTC
>14|TRBD1|TRBJ1-2|TRBV12-3/TRBV12-4|NA
CASSPGRQGGSYTF
TGTGCCAGCAGTCCCGGAAGACAGGGAGGAAGCTACACCTTC
>16|TRBD2|TRBJ2-5|TRBV12-3/TRBV12-4|many
CASSLRLAGSQETQYF
TGTGCCAGCAGTTTGAGGCTAGCGGGCTCCCAAGAGACCCAGTACTTC
>15|TRBD2|TRBJ2-3|TRBV5-5|NA
CASSLPAGGPDTQYF
TGTGCCAGCAGCTTGCCAGCGGGAGGGCCAGATACGCAGTATTTT
>15|NA|TRBJ1-5|TRBV6-1|NA
CASSENRQGNQPQHF
TGTGCCAGCAGTGAAAATCGGCAGGGGAATCAGCCCCAGCATTTT
>15|NA|TRBJ1-5|TRBV12-3/TRBV12-4|once
CASSKIGGSNQPQHF
TGTGCCAGCAGTAAGATCGGAGGTAGCAATCAGCCCCAGCATTTT
>16|TRBD2|TRBJ2-2|TRBV5-4|NA
CASSSNLAANTGELFF
TGTGCCAGCAGCTCTAACCTAGCGGCGAACACCGGGGAGCTGTTTTTT
>14|NA|TRBJ2-2|TRBV28|NA
CASTFVEGTGELFF
TGTGCCAGCACCTTTGTTGAAGGAACCGGGGAGCTGTTTTTT
>13|NA|TRBJ1-6|TRBV27|medium-sized
CASSFRRNSPLHF
TGTGCCAGCAGTTTTCGACGTAATTCACCCCTCCACTTT
>13|NA|TRBJ2-7|TRBV24-1|NA
CATSDHPNYEQYF
TGTGCCACCAGTGACCACCCAAACTACGAGCAGTACTTC
>18|TRBD1|TRBJ2-6|TRBV5-5|NA
CASTERKGGFSGANVLTF
TGTGCCAGCACCGAAAGGAAAGGGGGCTTCTCTGGGGCCAACGTCCTGACTTTC
>14|NA|TRBJ2-5|TRBV29-1|medium-sized
CSVVEGGRGETQYF
TGCAGCGTTGTCGAGGGGGGCAGGGGCGAGACCCAGTACTTC
>14|NA|TRBJ1-2|TRBV19|NA
CASSRPGGNYGYTF
TGTGCCAGTAGCCGGCCCGGGGGGAACTATGGCTACACCTTC
>16|NA|TRBJ1-2|TRBV24-1|NA
CATSDPGWENGYGYTF
TGTGCCACCAGTGACCCCGGTTGGGAGAACGGCTATGGCTACACCTTC
>14|TRBD2|TRBJ2-1|TRBV19|medium-sized
CASSIAGGRGEQFF
TGTGCCAGTAGTATAGCGGGAGGACGGGGTGAGCAGTTCTTC
>12|NA|TRBJ2-7|TRBV5-6|medium-sized
CASSLSSYEQYF
TGTGCCAGCAGCCTGAGTTCCTACGAGCAGTACTTC
>14|NA|TRBJ2-2|TRBV28|few
CASSLTSITGELFF
TGTGCCAGCAGTCTCACTAGCATCACCGGGGAGCTGTTTTTT
>17|TRBD1|TRBJ2-5|TRBV5-5|medium-sized
CASSPSTGGAVGETQYF
TGTGCCAGCAGCCCCTCGACAGGGGGCGCCGTGGGAGAGACCCAGTACTTC
>15|NA|TRBJ2-7|TRBV30|medium-sized
CAWRDQGLAAVKQYF
TGTGCCTGGAGGGATCAGGGGCTAGCGGCCGTAAAGCAGTACTTC
>13|NA|TRBJ2-7|TRBV6-1|few
CASSEAGPYEQYF
TGTGCCAGCAGTGAGGCAGGGCCCTACGAGCAGTACTTC
>11|NA|TRBJ1-2|TRBV5-4|many
CASSLGAGPSF
TGTGCCAGCAGCTTGGGAGCGGGGCCCTCCTTC
>16|TRBD2|TRBJ2-2|TRBV6-6|NA
CASSYLTSGKPGELFF
TGTGCCAGCAGTTACCTGACTAGCGGGAAACCCGGGGAGCTGTTTTTT
>15|NA|TRBJ1-6|TRBV19|NA
CASSITSGPDSPLHF
TGTGCCAGTAGTATAACGTCGGGGCCAGATTCACCCCTCCACTTT
>16|TRBD1|TRBJ2-2|TRBV12-3/TRBV12-4|many
CASSLRQGGSTGELFF
TGTGCCAGCAGTCTCAGACAGGGGGGGAGCACCGGGGAGCTGTTTTTT
>14|NA|TRBJ2-1|TRBV30|medium-sized
CAWSPGTQYNEQFF
TGTGCCTGGAGCCCCGGGACGCAGTACAATGAGCAGTTCTTC
>14|TRBD1|TRBJ1-4|TRBV15|large
CATSRGTGEEKLFF
TGTGCCACCAGCAGGGGGACAGGGGAAGAAAAACTGTTTTTT
>13|TRBD1|TRBJ2-7|TRBV9|few
CASSRQGSYEQYF
TGTGCCAGCAGCCGACAGGGCTCCTACGAGCAGTACTTC
>14|TRBD2|TRBJ2-1|TRBV30|NA
CAWSSTSGSNEQFF
TGTGCCTGGAGTTCGACTAGCGGGAGTAATGAGCAGTTCTTC
>14|NA|TRBJ2-1|TRBV20-1|NA
CSASTLGTNNEQFF
TGCAGTGCTAGTACCCTGGGGACCAACAATGAGCAGTTCTTC
>15|TRBD1|TRBJ1-3|TRBV15|NA
CATSRTGNSGNTIYF
TGTGCCACCAGCAGGACAGGGAACTCTGGAAACACCATATATTTT
>13|NA|TRBJ1-5|TRBV19|medium-sized
CASSKDSNQPQHF
TGTGCCAGTAGTAAGGATAGCAATCAGCCCCAGCATTTT
>16|NA|TRBJ2-2|TRBV19|medium-sized
CASSIRRTANTGELFF
TGTGCCAGTAGTATACGTAGGACAGCGAACACCGGGGAGCTGTTTTTT
>13|NA|TRBJ2-3|TRBV19|large
CASSGRNTDTQYF
TGTGCCAGTAGCGGAAGGAACACAGATACGCAGTATTTT
>15|NA|TRBJ1-1|TRBV18|NA
CASSPLVGASTEAFF
TGTGCCAGCTCACCACTAGTAGGGGCAAGCACTGAAGCTTTCTTT
>14|TRBD1|TRBJ2-5|TRBV6-1|few
CAGAYSGGQETQYF
TGTGCAGGGGCTTATTCAGGGGGACAAGAGACCCAGTACTTC
>14|NA|TRBJ1-2|TRBV5-6|few
CASGPGVVNYGYTF
TGTGCCAGCGGGCCGGGGGTGGTGAACTATGGCTACACCTTC
>15|NA|TRBJ1-1|TRBV29-1|medium-sized
CSVPYGRERGTEAFF
TGCAGCGTTCCGTATGGTAGGGAGAGAGGCACTGAAGCTTTCTTT
>16|NA|TRBJ2-2|TRBV5-3|once
CASSSNLATNTGELFF
TGTGCCAGCAGCTCTAACCTAGCGACGAACACCGGGGAGCTGTTTTTT
>15|NA|TRBJ2-1|TRBV6-5|medium-sized
CASKSGRGAYNEQFF
TGTGCCAGCAAAAGTGGCAGGGGAGCCTACAATGAGCAGTTCTTC
>12|NA|TRBJ2-5|TRBV5-4|NA
CASSLEGETQYF
TGTGCCAGCAGCTTGGAGGGAGAGACCCAGTACTTC
>14|TRBD2|TRBJ2-3|TRBV29-1|medium-sized
CSVEPSGSRVTQYF
TGCAGCGTTGAACCTAGCGGGAGTCGGGTTACGCAGTATTTT
>18|NA|TRBJ1-3|TRBV6-5|NA
CASSYRGGPIGGPNTIYF
TGTGCCAGCAGTTACCGTGGTGGACCGATAGGAGGGCCAAACACCATATATTTT